This paragraph reports one T cell receptor beta chain. The data were taken from a study of blood T cell repertoires in COVID-19. About the study: Collection of acute and convalescent COVID-19 samples took place in the United States, Italy and Spain. Sources were T cells, B-cell-depleted T cells, or PBMCs; the material itself was cDNA or gDNA.

V shed 5 bases, J shed 9 bases, and the junction held 7 bases outside the gene matches. The CDR3 sequence is 13 residues long. As originally analysed: Using reference gene primer amplification, nucleated cell counts were estimated. The table came from immunoSEQ multiplex PCR; TCRdb's copy has only in-frame clones and leaves some out. The D gene and trimming were derived from the DNA, and the V and J assignments and clone size from that table. Of a few hundred thousand clones in the sample, around 87% were seen once. V usage is TRBV12-3 or TRBV12-4 and J usage is TRBJ2-1; 7 bases match TRBD2. This TCR was sampled from a woman between 50 and 59 years old with acute or convalescent COVID-19. The sample consisted of peripheral blood. For the CDR3, the DNA is TGTGCCAGCAGTCCCGGACTAGATGGTGAGCAGTTCTTC. Translation gives CASSPGLDGEQFF.